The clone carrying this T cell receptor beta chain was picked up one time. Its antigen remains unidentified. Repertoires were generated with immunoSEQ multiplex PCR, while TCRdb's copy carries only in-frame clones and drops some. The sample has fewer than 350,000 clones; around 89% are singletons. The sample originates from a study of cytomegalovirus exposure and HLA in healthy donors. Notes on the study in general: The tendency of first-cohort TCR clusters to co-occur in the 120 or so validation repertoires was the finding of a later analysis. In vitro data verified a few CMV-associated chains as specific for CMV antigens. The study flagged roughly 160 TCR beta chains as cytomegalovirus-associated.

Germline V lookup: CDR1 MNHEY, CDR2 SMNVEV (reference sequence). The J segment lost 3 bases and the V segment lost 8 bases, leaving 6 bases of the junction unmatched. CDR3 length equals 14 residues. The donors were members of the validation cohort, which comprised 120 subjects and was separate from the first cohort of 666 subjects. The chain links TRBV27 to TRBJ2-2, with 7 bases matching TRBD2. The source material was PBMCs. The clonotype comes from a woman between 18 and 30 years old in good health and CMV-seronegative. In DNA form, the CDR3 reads TGTGCCAGCGGAAACGGGGGGTACACCGGGGAGCTGTTTTTT. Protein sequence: CASGNGGYTGELFF.